This TCR beta chain was recovered during a study of shared clonotypes between healthy human individuals. This CDR3 spans 13 amino acids. CDR1 is SGHTA and CDR2 is FQGNSA in the germline V gene. V was clipped by 3 bases and J by 9 bases; unmatched bases: 5. Only in-frame clones appear in the TCRdb table, and some are missing; sequencing was by immunoSEQ multiplex PCR. The sample includes a few million clones, about 92% of them seen just once. Splitting the CD4+ cells yielded a CD45RA+ naive subset and a CD45RA-negative memory subset. Sequencing was done on a sample of naive CD4+ T cells sorted from blood. As to subset: CD45RA+ positively selected. The chain is built from TRBV7-2 and TRBJ2-3; 8 nucleotides agree with TRBD2. The TCR comes from a man between 18 and 29 years old in good health. The DNA of the CDR3 is TGTGCCAGCAGCTTCCACGGGGGGGCCACGCAGTATTTT. Protein product: CASSFHGGATQYF.